The subject of this entry is one T cell receptor beta chain. Its antigen is still unknown. Genomic DNA template from tumor biopsies or peripheral blood, about 600 ng to 6,004 ng input. The data are from a study of T cells in tumors after PD-1 blockade. Background on the study: Treatment was either pembrolizumab 200 mg every 3 weeks or cemiplimab 350 mg every 2 weeks. On average, tumor samples gave more than 20,000 TCR templates and 6,041 unique clonotypes.

Overall study findings and caveats: Only pre- versus post-treatment comparisons showed clonal replacement.

Sequencing was performed with immunoSEQ multiplex PCR; in TCRdb, only in-frame clones are kept and a portion is missing. The table includes approximately 8,100 clones, 65% detected once. The starting material was tumor tissue, obtained after anti-PD-1 treatment. The TCR sequence derives from a human donor with basal cell carcinoma.

CDR3 in DNA: TGTGCCAGCAGCTCACGGGGGGATGGGGTTAGCAATCAGCCCCAGCATTTT. Amino acids: CASSSRGDGVSNQPQHF. V usage is TRBV5-5 and J usage is TRBJ1-5; tentative D call: TRBD1 (5 bases). Trimming cost V 3 bases and J 0 bases, with 16 bases left between them. Per germline, CDR1 SGHKS and CDR2 YYEKEE (reference sequence). This CDR3 contains 17 residues.